Listed below are T cell receptor beta chains from one sample, sequenced in a study of human T cells and chemical hapten exposure. TCRdb reprocessed the RACE reads with MiXCR, giving one entry per CDR3 protein. The sample consists of 340,000 or so distinct CDR3 sequences, about 7% of them appearing once. Sample: whole blood, taken in connection with sensitization to the hapten diphenylcyclopropenone (DPC). The receptors stem from a woman between 18 and 29 years old with alopecia areata. Some clones in this sample may be carry-over from other donors' samples. Each CDR3 is given with its conserved first and last residue. The order of the fields is CDR3 length, V gene, clone size, CDR3 protein. Some rows mark clone size as missing; the rest say once, few, many or name a class of expanded clone.

CDR3 length: 16; V gene: TRBV20-1; clone size: few; CDR3 protein: CSARALGMGPNNEQFF
CDR3 length: 21; V gene: TRBV11-3; clone size: .; CDR3 protein: CASSSGSDRGVTENLNQPQHF
CDR3 length: 14; V gene: TRBV12-3/TRBV12-4; clone size: .; CDR3 protein: CASSPQGTSETQYF
CDR3 length: 15; V gene: TRBV15; clone size: many; CDR3 protein: CATSGGLASTDTQYF
CDR3 length: 15; V gene: TRBV7-2; clone size: .; CDR3 protein: CASSLWSLPTDTQYF
CDR3 length: 13; V gene: TRBV27; clone size: .; CDR3 protein: CASAPDPLDTQYF
CDR3 length: 17; V gene: TRBV3-1; clone size: .; CDR3 protein: CASIQRVTGAFGNTIYF
CDR3 length: 15; V gene: TRBV4-2; clone size: many; CDR3 protein: CASSPPTGSIYEQYF
CDR3 length: 15; V gene: TRBV15; clone size: few; CDR3 protein: CATEPGQGANYGYTF
CDR3 length: 17; V gene: TRBV7-3; clone size: .; CDR3 protein: CASSLFGPGSKNEKLFF
CDR3 length: 16; V gene: TRBV6-5; clone size: many; CDR3 protein: CASSSRLAGGTDTQYF
CDR3 length: 16; V gene: TRBV6-5; clone size: many; CDR3 protein: CASSRYPGTGSREQYF
CDR3 length: 16; V gene: TRBV10-3; clone size: .; CDR3 protein: CAISESKILQYNEQFF
CDR3 length: 14; V gene: TRBV12-3/TRBV12-4; clone size: .; CDR3 protein: CASSLGTGVRPQHF
CDR3 length: 15; V gene: TRBV6-1; clone size: .; CDR3 protein: CASSPWDSMNTEAFF
CDR3 length: 18; V gene: TRBV5-1; clone size: .; CDR3 protein: CASSLEPPDSSYNSPLHF
CDR3 length: 18; V gene: TRBV7-8; clone size: many; CDR3 protein: CASSLRLGQLTNTDTQYF
CDR3 length: 14; V gene: TRBV6-6; clone size: .; CDR3 protein: CASSLTGTPHEQYF
CDR3 length: 17; V gene: TRBV4-3; clone size: .; CDR3 protein: CASSQEGGGLYQYGYTF
CDR3 length: 15; V gene: TRBV4-2; clone size: .; CDR3 protein: CASSLVGGDNSPLHF
CDR3 length: 14; V gene: TRBV6-1; clone size: few; CDR3 protein: CASSTAATNEKLFF
CDR3 length: 19; V gene: TRBV9; clone size: few; CDR3 protein: CASSKRGTSGGLSYNEQFF
CDR3 length: 12; V gene: TRBV9; clone size: few; CDR3 protein: CASSVEERAQYF
CDR3 length: 13; V gene: TRBV10-3; clone size: many; CDR3 protein: CAISVNSGNTIYF
CDR3 length: 14; V gene: TRBV12-3/TRBV12-4; clone size: many; CDR3 protein: CASSLGQGGEKLFF
CDR3 length: 13; V gene: TRBV6-2/TRBV6-3; clone size: many; CDR3 protein: CASRTGDNYEQYF
CDR3 length: 13; V gene: TRBV3-1; clone size: few; CDR3 protein: CASSQDIRDEQYF
CDR3 length: 15; V gene: TRBV3-1; clone size: .; CDR3 protein: CASSQVGTADSPLHF
CDR3 length: 14; V gene: TRBV7-3; clone size: many; CDR3 protein: CASSQQGLNTEAFF
CDR3 length: 14; V gene: TRBV11-2; clone size: many; CDR3 protein: CASSLVGQWNEAFF
CDR3 length: 14; V gene: TRBV12-3/TRBV12-4; clone size: .; CDR3 protein: CASSRQGVGYGYTF
CDR3 length: 21; V gene: TRBV4-3; clone size: .; CDR3 protein: CASSQGVGTGGLTASGNTIYF
CDR3 length: 15; V gene: TRBV6-2/TRBV6-3; clone size: .; CDR3 protein: CASRARTGGAYEQYF
CDR3 length: 13; V gene: TRBV10-3; clone size: many; CDR3 protein: CAINLAGTYEQYF
CDR3 length: 16; V gene: TRBV6-5; clone size: .; CDR3 protein: CASSYSGRGGTDTQYF
CDR3 length: 15; V gene: TRBV15; clone size: .; CDR3 protein: CATSRDLLDLDTFHF
CDR3 length: 14; V gene: TRBV27; clone size: few; CDR3 protein: CASSPPRGTDTQYF
CDR3 length: 13; V gene: TRBV2; clone size: .; CDR3 protein: CASSRQSTGELFF
CDR3 length: 15; V gene: TRBV6-2/TRBV6-3; clone size: .; CDR3 protein: CASSYTRGGGWPQHF
CDR3 length: 16; V gene: TRBV6-1; clone size: few; CDR3 protein: CASSEWWAQEANVLTF
CDR3 length: 12; V gene: TRBV3-1; clone size: few; CDR3 protein: CASSQDPGEQFF
CDR3 length: 15; V gene: TRBV6-2/TRBV6-3; clone size: few; CDR3 protein: CASSYSYSGNYEQYF
CDR3 length: 12; V gene: TRBV6-1; clone size: many; CDR3 protein: CASRLKGIEQYF
CDR3 length: 12; V gene: TRBV29-1; clone size: many; CDR3 protein: CSVGGTHYEQYF
CDR3 length: 14; V gene: TRBV9; clone size: .; CDR3 protein: CASSVATGANVLTF
CDR3 length: 17; V gene: TRBV5-1; clone size: .; CDR3 protein: CASTRGRENPVGQPQHF
CDR3 length: 17; V gene: TRBV15; clone size: few; CDR3 protein: CATSRDRIGRDNQPQHF
CDR3 length: 15; V gene: TRBV5-4; clone size: .; CDR3 protein: CASSPRTGRGTEAFF
CDR3 length: 18; V gene: TRBV4-2; clone size: many; CDR3 protein: CASSQGIAGALSTDTQYF
CDR3 length: 15; V gene: TRBV5-1; clone size: few; CDR3 protein: CASSLAGQGDEKLFF
CDR3 length: 17; V gene: TRBV5-1; clone size: .; CDR3 protein: CASSLVTGGPPTDTQYF
CDR3 length: 14; V gene: TRBV12-3/TRBV12-4; clone size: few; CDR3 protein: CASSLEQGITEAFF
CDR3 length: 16; V gene: TRBV11-2; clone size: few; CDR3 protein: CASSPGGGREQETQYF
CDR3 length: 12; V gene: TRBV3-1; clone size: .; CDR3 protein: CASTGGVHEQYF
CDR3 length: 12; V gene: TRBV7-9; clone size: many; CDR3 protein: CASSLEQGLQYF